This entry is about one T cell receptor (beta chain). Its antigen is unknown. This record comes from a study of T cell responses to AZD1222 COVID-19 vaccine. General study results and limits: Spike as a whole was targeted by vaccine-associated CD4 TCRs, dominant at 160-218 and 743-854. Clonal diversity was possibly underestimated, and the donors were mostly white British, with more females. A rise in Spike-specific TCR breadth and depth followed two AZD1222 doses.

Trimming cost V 1 base and J 4 bases, with 14 bases left between them. The CDR3 is 15 amino acids. Looked up from germline, CDR1 is SGHTS and CDR2 is YDEGEE. Some clones are missing from TCRdb's copy, which holds only in-frame ones; the method was immunoSEQ multiplex PCR. Found here are about 150,000 clones, roughly 90% of them singletons; the top ten hold about 3.5%. The clonotype comes from an adult who received the AZD1222 COVID-19 vaccine. The sequences come from peripheral blood, collected 28 days after the second AZD1222 dose. The V gene is TRBV5-8, the J gene TRBJ1-1, with D perhaps TRBD1 (5 bases). The CDR3 nucleotides are TGTGCCAGCAGCTTGCGACAGACTATGGGCACTGAAGCTTTCTTT. This gives the protein CASSLRQTMGTEAFF.